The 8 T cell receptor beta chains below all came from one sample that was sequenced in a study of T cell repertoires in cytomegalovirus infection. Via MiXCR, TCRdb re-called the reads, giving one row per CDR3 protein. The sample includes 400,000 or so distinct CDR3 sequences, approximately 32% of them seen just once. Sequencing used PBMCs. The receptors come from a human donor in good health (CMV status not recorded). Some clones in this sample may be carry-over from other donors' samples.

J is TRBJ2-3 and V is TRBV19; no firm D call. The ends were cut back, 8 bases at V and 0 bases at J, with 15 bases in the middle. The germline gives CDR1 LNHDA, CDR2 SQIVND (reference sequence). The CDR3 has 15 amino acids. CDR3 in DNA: TGTGCCAGTTTGACCCAGGCTACTAGCACAGATACGCAGTATTTT. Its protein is CASLTQATSTDTQYF.

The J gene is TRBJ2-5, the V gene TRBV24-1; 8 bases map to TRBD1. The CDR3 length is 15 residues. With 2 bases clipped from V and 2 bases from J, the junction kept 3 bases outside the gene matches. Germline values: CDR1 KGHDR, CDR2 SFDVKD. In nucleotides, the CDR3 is TGTGCCACCAGTGATTGGACAGGGTCACAAGAGACCCAGTACTTC. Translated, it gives CATSDWTGSQETQYF.

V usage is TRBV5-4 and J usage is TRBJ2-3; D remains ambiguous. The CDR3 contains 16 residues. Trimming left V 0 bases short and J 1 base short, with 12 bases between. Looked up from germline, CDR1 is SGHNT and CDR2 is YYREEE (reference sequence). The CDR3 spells CASSLDVLVRTDTQYF. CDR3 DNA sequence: TGTGCCAGCAGCTTGGATGTATTGGTTCGCACAGATACGCAGTATTTT.

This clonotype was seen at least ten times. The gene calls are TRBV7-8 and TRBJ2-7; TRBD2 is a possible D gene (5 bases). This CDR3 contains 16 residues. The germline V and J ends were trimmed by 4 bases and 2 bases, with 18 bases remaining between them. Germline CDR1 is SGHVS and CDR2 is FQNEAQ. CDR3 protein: CASSSSREILTYEQYF. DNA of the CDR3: TGTGCCAGCAGCTCTTCGAGGGAGATACTTACCTACGAGCAGTACTTC.

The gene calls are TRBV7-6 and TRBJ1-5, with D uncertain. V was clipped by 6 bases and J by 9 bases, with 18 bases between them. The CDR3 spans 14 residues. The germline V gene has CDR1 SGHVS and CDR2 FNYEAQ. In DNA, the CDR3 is TGTGCCAGCAGTTCCGCGTACGACGAGGGGCCCCAGCATTTT. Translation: CASSSAYDEGPQHF.

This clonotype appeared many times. The CDR3 DNA reads TGTGCCAGCGCACTTTGGGGGCAGCCCTCCTACGAGCAGTACTTC. The encoded protein is CASALWGQPSYEQYF. The chain has TRBV28 and TRBJ2-7; tentatively, D is TRBD1 (6 bases). The germline V gene encodes CDR1 MDHEN and CDR2 SYDVKM. Trimming removed 8 bases from V and 0 bases from J, with 17 bases in between. This CDR3 region has 15 residues.

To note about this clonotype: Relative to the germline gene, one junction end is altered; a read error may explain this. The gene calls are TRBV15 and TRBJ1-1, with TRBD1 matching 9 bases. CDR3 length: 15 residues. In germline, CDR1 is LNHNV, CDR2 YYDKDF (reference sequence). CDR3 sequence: CSTSVTGGLGTEAFF. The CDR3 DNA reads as TGTTCCACCAGCGTTACAGGGGGCTTGGGCACTGAAGCTTTCTTT.

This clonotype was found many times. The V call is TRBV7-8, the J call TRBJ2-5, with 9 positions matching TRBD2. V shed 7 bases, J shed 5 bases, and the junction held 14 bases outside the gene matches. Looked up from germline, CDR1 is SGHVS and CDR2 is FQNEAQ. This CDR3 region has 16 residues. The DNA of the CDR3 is TGTGCCAGCAACCCCAAGGTAGCGGGGGCGTATGAGACCCAGTACTTC. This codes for CASNPKVAGAYETQYF.